This T cell receptor beta chain was recorded in a study of blood T cell repertoires in COVID-19. Here immunoSEQ multiplex PCR was the method, and the copy in TCRdb shows in-frame clones only, minus some. The sample shows about 180,000 clones, roughly 89% of them seen only once. The sample comprised peripheral blood. This sequence originates from a woman between 70 and 85 years old with COVID-19, enrolled during active disease.

The CDR3 DNA is TGTGCCTGGAGTTCTCGGGACAGGATGAACACTGAAGCTTTCTTT. It translates to CAWSSRDRMNTEAFF. This chain connects TRBV30 to TRBJ1-1, with TRBD1 matching over 8 bases. The CDR3 consists of 15 residues. Germline lookup yields CDR1 GTSNPN and CDR2 SVGIG (reference sequence). V lost 2 bases to trimming and J lost 0 bases; unmatched junction nucleotides: 5.